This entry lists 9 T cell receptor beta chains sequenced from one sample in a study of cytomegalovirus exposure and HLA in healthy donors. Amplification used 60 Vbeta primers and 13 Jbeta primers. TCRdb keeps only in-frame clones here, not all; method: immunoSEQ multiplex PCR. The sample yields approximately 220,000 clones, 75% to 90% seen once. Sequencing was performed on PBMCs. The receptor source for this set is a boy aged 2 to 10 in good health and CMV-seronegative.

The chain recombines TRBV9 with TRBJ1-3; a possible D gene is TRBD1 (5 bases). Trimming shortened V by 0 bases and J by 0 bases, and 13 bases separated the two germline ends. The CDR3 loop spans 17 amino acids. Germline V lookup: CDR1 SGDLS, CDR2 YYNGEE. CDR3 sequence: CASSVGARTGSGNTIYF. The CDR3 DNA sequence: TGTGCCAGCAGCGTAGGGGCAAGAACAGGCTCTGGAAACACCATATATTTT.

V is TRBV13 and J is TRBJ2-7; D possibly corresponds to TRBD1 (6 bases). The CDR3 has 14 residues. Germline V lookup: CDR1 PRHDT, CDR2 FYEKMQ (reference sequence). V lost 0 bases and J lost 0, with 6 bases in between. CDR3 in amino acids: CASSLGDSSYEQYF. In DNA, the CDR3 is TGTGCCAGCAGCTTAGGGGACAGCTCCTACGAGCAGTACTTC. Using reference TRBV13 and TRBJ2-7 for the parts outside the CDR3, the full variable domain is AAGVIQSPRHLIKEKRETATLKCYPIPRHDTVYWYQQGPGQDPQFLISFYEKMQSDKGSIPDRFSAQQFSDYHSELNMSSLELGDSALYFCASSLGDSSYEQYFGPGTRLTVT.

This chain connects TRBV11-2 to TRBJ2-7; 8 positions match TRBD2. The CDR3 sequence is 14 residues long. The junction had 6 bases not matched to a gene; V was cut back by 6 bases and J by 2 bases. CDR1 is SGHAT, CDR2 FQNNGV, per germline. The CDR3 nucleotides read TGTGCCAGCAGGGGGACGGGAGGGCCCTACGAGCAGTACTTC. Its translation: CASRGTGGPYEQYF.

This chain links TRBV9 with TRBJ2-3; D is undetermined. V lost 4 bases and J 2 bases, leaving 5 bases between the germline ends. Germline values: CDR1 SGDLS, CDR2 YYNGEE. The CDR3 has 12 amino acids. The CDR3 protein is CASSSLTDTQYF. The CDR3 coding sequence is TGTGCCAGCAGCTCCCTCACAGATACGCAGTATTTT.

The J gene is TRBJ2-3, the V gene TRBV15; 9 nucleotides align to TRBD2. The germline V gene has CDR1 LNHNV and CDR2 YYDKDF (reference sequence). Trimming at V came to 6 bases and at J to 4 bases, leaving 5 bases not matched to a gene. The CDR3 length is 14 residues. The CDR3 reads CATRRRGGADTQYF. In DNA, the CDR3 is TGTGCCACCAGACGGCGGGGGGGAGCAGATACGCAGTATTTT. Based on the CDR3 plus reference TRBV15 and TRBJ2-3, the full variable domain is DAMVIQNPRYQVTQFGKPVTLSCSQTLNHNVMYWYQQKSSQAPKLLFHYYDKDFNNEADTPDNFQSRRPNTSFCFLDIRSPGLGDTAMYLCATRRRGGADTQYFGPGTRLTVL.

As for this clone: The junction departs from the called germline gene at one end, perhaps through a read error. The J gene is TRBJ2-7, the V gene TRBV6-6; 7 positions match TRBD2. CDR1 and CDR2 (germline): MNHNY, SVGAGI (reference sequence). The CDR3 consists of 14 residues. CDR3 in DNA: TGTGCCGGCAGTTACCGGGGGGTAGCCTACGAGCAGTACTTC. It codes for CAGSYRGVAYEQYF.

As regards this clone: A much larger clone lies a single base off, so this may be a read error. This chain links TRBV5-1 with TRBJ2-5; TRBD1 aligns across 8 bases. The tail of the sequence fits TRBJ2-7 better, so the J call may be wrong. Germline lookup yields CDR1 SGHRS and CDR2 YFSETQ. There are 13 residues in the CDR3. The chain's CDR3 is CASSSDRGYEQYF. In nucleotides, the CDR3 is TGCGCCAGCAGCTCCGACAGGGGTTACGAGCAGTACTTC.

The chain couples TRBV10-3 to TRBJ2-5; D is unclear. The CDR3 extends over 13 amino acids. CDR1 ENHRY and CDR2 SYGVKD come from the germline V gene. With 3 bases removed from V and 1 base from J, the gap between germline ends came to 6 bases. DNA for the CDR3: TGTGCCATCAGTGATGTCGGCCAAGAGACCCAGTACTTC. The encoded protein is CAISDVGQETQYF.

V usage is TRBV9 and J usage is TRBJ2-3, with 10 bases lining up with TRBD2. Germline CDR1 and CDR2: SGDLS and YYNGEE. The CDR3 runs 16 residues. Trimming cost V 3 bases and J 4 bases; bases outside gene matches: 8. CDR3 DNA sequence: TGTGCCAGCAGCGCCTCCATAGCGGGGGGAGCAGATACGCAGTATTTT. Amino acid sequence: CASSASIAGGADTQYF.